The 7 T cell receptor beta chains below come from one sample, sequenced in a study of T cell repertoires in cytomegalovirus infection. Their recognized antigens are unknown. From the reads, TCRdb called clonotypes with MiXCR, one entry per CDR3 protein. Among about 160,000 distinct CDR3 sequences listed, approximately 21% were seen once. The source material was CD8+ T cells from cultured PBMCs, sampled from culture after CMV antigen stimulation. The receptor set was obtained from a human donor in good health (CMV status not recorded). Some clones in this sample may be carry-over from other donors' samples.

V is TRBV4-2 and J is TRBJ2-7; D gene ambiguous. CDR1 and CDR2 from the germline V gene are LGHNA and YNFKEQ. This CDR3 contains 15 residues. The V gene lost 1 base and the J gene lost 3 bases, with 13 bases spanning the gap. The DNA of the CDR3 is TGTGCCAGCAGCCAAGCGGGTGACGGAAACTACGAGCAGTACTTC. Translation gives CASSQAGDGNYEQYF.

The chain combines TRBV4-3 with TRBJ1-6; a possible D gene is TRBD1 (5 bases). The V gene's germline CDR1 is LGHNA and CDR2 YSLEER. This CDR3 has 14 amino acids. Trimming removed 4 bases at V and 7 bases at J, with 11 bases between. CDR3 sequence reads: CASSRGERNSPLHF. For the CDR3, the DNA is TGCGCCAGCAGCCGAGGGGAAAGGAATTCACCCCTCCACTTT.

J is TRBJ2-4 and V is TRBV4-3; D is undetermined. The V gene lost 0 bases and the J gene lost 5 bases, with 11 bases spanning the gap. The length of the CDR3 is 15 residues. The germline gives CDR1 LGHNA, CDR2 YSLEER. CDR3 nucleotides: TGCGCCAGCAGCCAAGATAGCCCCTCCCAAAACATTCAGTACTTC. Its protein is CASSQDSPSQNIQYF.

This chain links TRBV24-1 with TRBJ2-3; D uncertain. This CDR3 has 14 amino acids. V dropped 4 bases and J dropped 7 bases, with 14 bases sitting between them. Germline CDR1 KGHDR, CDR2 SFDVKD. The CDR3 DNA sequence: TGTGCCACCAGTGACCCATCGGACCTTTATACGCAGTATTTT. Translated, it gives CATSDPSDLYTQYF.

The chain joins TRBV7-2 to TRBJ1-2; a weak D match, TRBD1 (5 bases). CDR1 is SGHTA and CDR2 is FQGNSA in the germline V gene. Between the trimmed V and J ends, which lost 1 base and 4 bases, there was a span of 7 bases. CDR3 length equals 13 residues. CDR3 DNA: TGTGCCAGCAGCTTAGGAGGGACCTATGGCTACACCTTC. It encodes CASSLGGTYGYTF.

The CDR3 DNA follows: TGTGCCAGCAGCCTCAATGGGGCTTATGGCTACACCTTC. Amino acid sequence: CASSLNGAYGYTF. The rearrangement uses TRBV27 and TRBJ1-2, with TRBD1 as a possible D gene (5 bases). The CDR3 has 13 residues. CDR1 is MNHEY and CDR2 is SMNVEV in the germline V gene (reference sequence). Trimming took off 6 bases at V and 5 bases at J, with 13 bases between the two ends.

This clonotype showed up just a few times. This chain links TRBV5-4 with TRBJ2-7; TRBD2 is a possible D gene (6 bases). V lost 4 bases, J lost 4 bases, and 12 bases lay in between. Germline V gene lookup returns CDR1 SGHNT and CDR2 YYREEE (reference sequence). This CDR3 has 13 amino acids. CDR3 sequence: CASSQGLKYEQYF. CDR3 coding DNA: TGTGCCAGCAGCCAGGGACTGAAATACGAGCAGTACTTC.